Following are 20 T cell receptor beta chains from one sample sequenced in a study of blood T cells in healthy people across ages. Combining a sample-barcoded 5' primer with a J-beta primer mix, a second PCR ran for about 6 to 11 cycles. TCRdb ran MiXCR on the 5' RACE reads and lists one entry per CDR3 protein. The sample has around 1,000,000 distinct CDR3 sequences, more than 30% seen once. The specimen was blood. The receptor set was obtained from a man aged 18 to 30 in good health.

This clonotype occurred once. V usage is TRBV4-3 and J usage is TRBJ2-5, with TRBD1 as a possible D gene (6 bases). The J call may be wrong; the DNA end is better matched by TRBJ2-7. In germline, CDR1 is LGHNA, CDR2 YSLEER. The CDR3 has 15 residues. The CDR3: CASSQEARRGSEQYF. DNA for the CDR3: TGCGCCAGCAGCCAAGAGGCAAGAAGGGGGAGCGAGCAGTACTTC.

This chain uses TRBV20-1 with TRBJ2-3, with D perhaps matching TRBD1 (6 bases). This CDR3 spans 15 amino acids. V was trimmed by 6 bases and J by 3 bases, leaving 19 bases between them. Germline V gene lookup returns CDR1 DFQATT and CDR2 SNEGSKA (reference sequence). The CDR3 spells CSAAGRGTVTDTQYF. CDR3 DNA: TGCAGTGCCGCGGGCAGGGGCACTGTTACAGATACGCAGTATTTT.

This clonotype was counted a few times. The J gene is TRBJ1-1, the V gene TRBV6-1; tentative D call: TRBD1 (6 bases). V lost 3 bases and J 0 bases, leaving 11 bases between the germline ends. Germline loops: CDR1 MNHNS, CDR2 SASEGT. The CDR3 covers 15 residues. Written as DNA, the CDR3 is TGTGCCAGCAGTGATAGGGGGGGGATGAACACTGAAGCTTTCTTT. It encodes CASSDRGGMNTEAFF.

The chain couples TRBV2 to TRBJ2-3; TRBD1 matches 7 bases. CDR1 and CDR2 from the germline V gene are SNHLY and FYNNEI. The CDR3 length is 14 residues. The junction had 9 bases not matched to a gene; V was cut back by 8 bases and J by 4 bases. The DNA of the CDR3 is TGTGCCAGCTGCAGGGGGATGAGTCCAGATACGCAGTATTTT. This sequence encodes CASCRGMSPDTQYF.

V gene TRBV5-1 combines with J gene TRBJ1-5; D remains unclear. V lost 4 bases, J lost 9 bases, and 11 bases lay in between. The CDR3 consists of 12 residues. Germline CDR1 and CDR2: SGHRS and YFSETQ. CDR3 coding DNA: TGCGCCAGCAGCCCGGACTCGGGGCCCCAGCATTTT. This sequence encodes CASSPDSGPQHF. Full variable domain (remainder filled in from reference TRBV5-1 and TRBJ1-5): KAGVTQTPRYLIKTRGQQVTLSCSPISGHRSVSWYQQTPGQGLQFLFEYFSETQRNKGNFPGRFSGRQFSNSRSEMNVSTLELGDSALYLCASSPDSGPQHFGDGTRLSIL.

The rearrangement joins TRBV6-5 to TRBJ2-3; 8 nucleotides agree with TRBD1. The germline V gene has CDR1 MNHEY and CDR2 SVGAGI. CDR3 size: 15 residues. V trimming: 6 bases; J trimming: 1 base; junction bases outside the gene matches: 6. CDR3 protein: CASSSTGERTDTQYF. CDR3 DNA sequence: TGTGCCAGCAGCTCGACAGGGGAACGCACAGATACGCAGTATTTT.

Concerning this clonotype itself: A much larger clone lies a single base off, so this may be a read error. V and J are TRBV29-1 and TRBJ2-5, with a weak D call TRBD1 (6 bases). V was shortened by 7 bases and J by 2 bases, with 8 bases between the two germline ends. Per the germline V gene, CDR1 is SQVTM and CDR2 is ANQGSEA. This CDR3 has 11 residues. The CDR3 DNA is TGCAGCGGTGGGACACAAGAGACCCAGTACTTC. Translation gives CSGGTQETQYF.

This clonotype turned up a few times. This sequence joins TRBV20-1 and TRBJ1-1; D unclear. With 1 base removed from V and 5 bases from J, the gap between germline ends came to 8 bases. This CDR3 comprises 12 residues. In germline, CDR1 is DFQATT, CDR2 SNEGSKA (reference sequence). The CDR3 is CSARVPGTEAFF. The CDR3 DNA sequence: TGCAGTGCTAGAGTCCCTGGGACTGAAGCTTTCTTT.

This clonotype has just one count. This may arise from a read error, as a much more abundant clone is one base away. The rearrangement links TRBV12-3 or TRBV12-4 to TRBJ1-2, with D perhaps TRBD1 (5 bases). With 4 bases removed from V and 2 bases from J, the gap between germline ends came to 8 bases. CDR3 length: 13 residues. The CDR3 region is CASSCGDNYGYTF. The DNA for the CDR3 is TGTGCCAGCAGTTGCGGGGACAACTATGGCTACACCTTC.

This clonotype was observed a handful of times. CDR3 sequence: CASSYGDRPSYNEQFF. The CDR3 nucleotides are TGTGCCAGCAGTTACGGGGACAGGCCCTCCTACAATGAGCAGTTCTTC. The V gene is TRBV6-2 or TRBV6-3, the J gene TRBJ2-1, with TRBD1 matching 8 bases. The CDR3 has 16 amino acids. The V segment lost 2 bases and the J segment 0 bases; nucleotides outside the gene matches: 3. The germline CDR1 and CDR2 sequences are MNHEY and SVGEGT.

The chain is built from TRBV4-1 and TRBJ1-2; D is perhaps TRBD1 (5 bases). The V gene lost 3 bases and the J gene lost 6 bases, with 20 bases spanning the gap. Germline lookup yields CDR1 MGHRA and CDR2 YSYEKL. The CDR3 is 16 residues long. The CDR3 spells CASSHQSLRVENGYTF. The CDR3 coding sequence is TGCGCCAGCAGCCACCAATCGCTCAGGGTAGAGAATGGCTACACCTTC.

Written as DNA, the CDR3 is TGTGCCAGCAGCCCACAGGGGTCCCACGAGCAGTACTTC. Translated, it gives CASSPQGSHEQYF. The V and J genes are TRBV6-2 or TRBV6-3 and TRBJ2-5; 7 bases line up with TRBD1. Near its end, the DNA agrees better with TRBJ2-7, so the J call may be wrong. Per the germline V gene, CDR1 is MNHEY and CDR2 is SVGEGT. The CDR3 extends over 13 amino acids.

This clonotype was recorded a few times. The gene calls are TRBV10-3 and TRBJ2-3, with 10 bases that match TRBD2. This CDR3 contains 13 residues. The germline V gene has CDR1 ENHRY and CDR2 SYGVKD. V trimming: 8 bases; J trimming: 6 bases; junction bases outside the gene matches: 5. The CDR3 sequence: CAIGPGLADTQYF. In nucleotides, the CDR3 is TGTGCCATCGGCCCGGGACTAGCGGATACGCAGTATTTT.

CDR3 DNA: TGTGCCAGCAGCCAGGACAGGAAGAACGAGCAGTACTTC. Protein sequence: CASSQDRKNEQYF. The chain links TRBV3-1 to TRBJ2-5; TRBD1 matches 7 bases. The J call may be wrong; the DNA end is better matched by TRBJ2-7. Looked up from germline, CDR1 is LGHDT and CDR2 is YNNKEL (reference sequence). The CDR3 is 13 amino acids.

The J gene is TRBJ2-7, the V gene TRBV20-1, with 9 bases fitting TRBD1. Germline assignment: CDR1 DFQATT and CDR2 SNEGSKA (reference sequence). The CDR3 spans 16 residues. Germline trimming cut 1 base from V and 0 bases from J; bases unmatched to any gene: 7. DNA for the CDR3: TGCAGTGCTAGAGTCCCGGGACAGGGAGGCTCCTACGAGCAGTACTTC. Translated, it gives CSARVPGQGGSYEQYF.

The V gene is TRBV2, the J gene TRBJ2-2; D ambiguous. The CDR3 extends over 14 amino acids. Looked up from germline, CDR1 is SNHLY and CDR2 is FYNNEI. V shed 6 bases and J shed 4 bases, with 12 bases lying between them. As DNA, the CDR3 is TGTGCCAGCAGAGTTAACAGAGTCACCGGGGAGCTGTTTTTT. Translated: CASRVNRVTGELFF.

CDR3 sequence: CATKGSSYEQYF. In nucleotides, the CDR3 is TGTGCTACCAAGGGTTCATCCTACGAGCAGTACTTC. This chain links TRBV12-5 with TRBJ2-7, with D unclear. The germline gives CDR1 LGHNT, CDR2 FRNRAP. V lost 10 bases and J lost 1, with 11 bases in between. The CDR3 has 12 amino acids. Drawing the rest from reference TRBV12-5 and TRBJ2-7, the complete variable domain is DARVTQTPRHKVTEMGQEVTMRCQPILGHNTVFWYRQTMMQGLELLAYFRNRAPLDDSGMPKDRFSAEMPDATLATLKIQPSEPRDSAVYFCATKGSSYEQYFGPGTRLTVT.

The sample holds a few counts of this clonotype. The chain combines TRBV3-1 with TRBJ2-5, with D maybe TRBD2 (6 bases). Germline values: CDR1 LGHDT, CDR2 YNNKEL (reference sequence). The V gene lost 4 bases and the J gene lost 3 bases, with 15 bases spanning the gap. The CDR3 is made up of 15 amino acids. DNA of the CDR3: TGTGCCAGCAGCCGGGCGGAGACTAGGAAAGAGACCCAGTACTTC. Its protein product is CASSRAETRKETQYF.

The rearrangement joins TRBV25-1 to TRBJ1-5; 7 positions match TRBD1. This CDR3 is built from 15 residues. Trimming removed 4 bases from V and 5 bases from J; junction bases left unmatched: 8. CDR1 and CDR2 (germline): MGHDK, SYGVNS. CDR3 nucleotides: TGTGCCAGCAGTGCACAGGGGAATCAGGATCAGCCCCAGCATTTT. It encodes CASSAQGNQDQPQHF.

In regard to this clonotype: A read error may account for a junction end that differs from germline. The rearrangement uses TRBV4-1 and TRBJ2-1; D might be TRBD2 (7 bases). The CDR3 loop spans 17 amino acids. The germline V gene encodes CDR1 MGHRA and CDR2 YSYEKL. The CDR3 loop reads CAGSRRPWRGPYNEQFF. The CDR3 DNA follows: TGCGCCGGCAGCCGCCGCCCCTGGCGGGGGCCCTACAATGAGCAGTTCTTC.